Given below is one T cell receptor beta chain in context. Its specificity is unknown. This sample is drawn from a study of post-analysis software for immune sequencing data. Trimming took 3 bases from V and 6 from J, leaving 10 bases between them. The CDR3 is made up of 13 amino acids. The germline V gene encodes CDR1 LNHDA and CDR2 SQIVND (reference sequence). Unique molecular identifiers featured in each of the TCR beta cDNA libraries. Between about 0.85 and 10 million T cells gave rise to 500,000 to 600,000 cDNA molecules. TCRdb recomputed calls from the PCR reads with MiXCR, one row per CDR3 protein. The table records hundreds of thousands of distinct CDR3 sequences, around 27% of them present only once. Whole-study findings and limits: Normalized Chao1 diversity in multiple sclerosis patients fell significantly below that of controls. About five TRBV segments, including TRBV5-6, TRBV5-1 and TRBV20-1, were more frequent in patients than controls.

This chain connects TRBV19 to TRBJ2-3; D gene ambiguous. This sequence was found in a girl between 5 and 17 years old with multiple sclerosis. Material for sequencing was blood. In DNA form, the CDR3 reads TGTGCCAGTAGTATTCGTTATTCGGATACGCAGTATTTT. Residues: CASSIRYSDTQYF.